The 6 T cell receptor beta chains below were found in one sample sequenced in a study of patients and donors after allogeneic stem cell transplantation (TCRdb year 2020). Library preparation employed RT-PCR. The instrument was a NextSeq 550. TCRdb's own reprocessing of the public reads used fastp at Q25 and MiXCR and kept productive beta chains. Rows are combined by CDR3 protein, so each entry shows the most common genes and DNA. Across this sample there are about 410,000 distinct CDR3 sequences, with 15% to 20% seen only once. 7.2% of the sample is in the top ten clones. Sequencing used blood, either unsorted or a sorted T cell fraction (not recorded which). These receptors came from a human donor who was either an allogeneic HSCT recipient or a stem cell or donor lymphocyte infusion donor (not recorded which). It is not recorded whose cells these are; they may come from a transplant donor.

The chain employs TRBV7-6 and TRBJ2-6, with D maybe TRBD1 (6 bases). This CDR3 is built from 19 residues. Per germline, CDR1 SGHVS and CDR2 FNYEAQ. The germline V and J ends were trimmed by 6 bases and 0 bases, with 21 bases remaining between them. DNA of the CDR3: TGTGCCAGCAGTCCGTCTCTCAGGGACATCCTCTCTGGGGCCAACGTCCTGACTTTC. It yields the protein CASSPSLRDILSGANVLTF.

This clonotype showed up just a few times. The chain recombines TRBV14 with TRBJ2-1; possible D gene TRBD2, 6 bases. From germline, CDR1 is SGHDN and CDR2 FVKESK. Trimming took off 2 bases at V and 9 bases at J, with 8 bases between the two ends. The CDR3 runs 12 residues. The CDR3 sequence: CASSQTSPEQFF. The CDR3, as DNA: TGTGCCAGCAGCCAAACTAGCCCTGAGCAGTTCTTC. Full variable domain (remainder filled in from reference TRBV14 and TRBJ2-1): EAGVTQFPSHSVIEKGQTVTLRCDPISGHDNLYWYRRVMGKEIKFLLHFVKESKQDESGMPNNRFLAERTGGTYSTLKVQPAELEDSGVYFCASSQTSPEQFFGPGTRLTVL.

The rearrangement uses TRBV19 and TRBJ2-7; 7 nucleotides align to TRBD2. The CDR3 covers 16 residues. With 9 bases clipped from V and 2 bases from J, the junction kept 16 bases outside the gene matches. Germline-derived CDR1 and CDR2 are LNHDA and SQIVND (reference sequence). Here the CDR3 reads CARAGTNLPNAYEQYF. CDR3 DNA sequence: TGTGCCAGAGCCGGGACTAACTTACCTAACGCCTACGAGCAGTACTTC.

V gene TRBV27 combines with J gene TRBJ2-7; 7 positions match TRBD2. This CDR3 region has 14 residues. Looked up from germline, CDR1 is MNHEY and CDR2 is SMNVEV (reference sequence). Trimming cost V 2 bases and J 5 bases; bases outside gene matches: 6. CDR3 sequence (DNA): TGTGCCAGCAGTTTAAAGCGGGAAACTGACGAGCAGTACTTC. Protein sequence: CASSLKRETDEQYF.

This clonotype appeared many times. This sequence joins TRBV20-1 and TRBJ2-1; maybe TRBD2 (5 bases). Trimming removed 3 bases at V and 3 bases at J, with 9 bases between. The V gene's germline CDR1 is DFQATT and CDR2 SNEGSKA (reference sequence). The CDR3 is made up of 13 amino acids. The CDR3 loop is CSARVDYYNEQFF. The CDR3 nucleotides are TGCAGTGCTAGGGTAGACTACTACAATGAGCAGTTCTTC.

This clonotype was counted between two and nine times. This chain uses TRBV7-2 with TRBJ1-5; D unclear. Germline V lookup: CDR1 SGHTA, CDR2 FQGNSA. Trimming pared 5 bases from V and 3 bases from J, leaving 8 bases between. This CDR3 comprises 13 residues. CDR3 bases: TGTGCCAGCAGCCCCGAATTCAATCAGCCCCAGCATTTT. Its translation: CASSPEFNQPQHF.